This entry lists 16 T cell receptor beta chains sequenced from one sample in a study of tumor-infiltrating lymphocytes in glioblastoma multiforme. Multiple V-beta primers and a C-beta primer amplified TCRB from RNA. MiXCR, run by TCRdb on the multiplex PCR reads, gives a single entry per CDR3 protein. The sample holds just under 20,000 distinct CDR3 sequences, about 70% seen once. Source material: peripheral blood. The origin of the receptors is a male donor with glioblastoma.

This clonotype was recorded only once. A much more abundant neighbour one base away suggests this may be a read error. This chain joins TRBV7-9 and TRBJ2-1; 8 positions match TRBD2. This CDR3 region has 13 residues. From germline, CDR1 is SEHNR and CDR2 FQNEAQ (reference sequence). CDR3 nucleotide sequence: TGTTCCAGCAGCCGCTCCCAGCGGGAGCGAGAGTTCTTC. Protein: CSSSRSQREREFF.

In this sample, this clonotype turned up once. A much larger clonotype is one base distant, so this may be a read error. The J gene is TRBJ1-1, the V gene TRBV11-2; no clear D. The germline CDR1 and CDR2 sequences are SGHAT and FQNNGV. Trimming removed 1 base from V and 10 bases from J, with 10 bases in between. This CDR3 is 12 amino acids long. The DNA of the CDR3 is TGTGCCAGCAGCTTAGTACAGAGGGTAGCTTTCTTT. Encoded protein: CASSLVQRVAFF.

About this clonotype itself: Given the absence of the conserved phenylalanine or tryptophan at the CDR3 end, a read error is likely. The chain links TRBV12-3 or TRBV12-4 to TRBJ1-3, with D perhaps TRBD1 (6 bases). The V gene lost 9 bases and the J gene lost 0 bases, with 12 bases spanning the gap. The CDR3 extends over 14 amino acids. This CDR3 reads CASSGTSSGNTIYL. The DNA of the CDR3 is TGTGCCAGTAGTGGGACAAGCTCTGGAAACACCATATATTTA.

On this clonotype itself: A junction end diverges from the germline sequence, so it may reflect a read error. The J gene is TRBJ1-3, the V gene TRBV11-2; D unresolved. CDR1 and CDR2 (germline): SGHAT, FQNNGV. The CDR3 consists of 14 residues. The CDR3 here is CASSITLPGDTIYF. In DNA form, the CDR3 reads TGTGCCAGCAGCATCACGTTGCCTGGAGACACCATATATTTT.

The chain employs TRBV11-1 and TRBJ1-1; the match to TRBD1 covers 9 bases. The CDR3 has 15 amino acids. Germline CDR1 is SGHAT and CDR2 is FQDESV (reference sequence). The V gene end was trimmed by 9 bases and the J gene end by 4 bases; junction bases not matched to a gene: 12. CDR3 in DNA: TGTGCCAGTAGCCTCCCGGCGACAGGGGGCACTGAAGCTTTCTTT. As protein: CASSLPATGGTEAFF.

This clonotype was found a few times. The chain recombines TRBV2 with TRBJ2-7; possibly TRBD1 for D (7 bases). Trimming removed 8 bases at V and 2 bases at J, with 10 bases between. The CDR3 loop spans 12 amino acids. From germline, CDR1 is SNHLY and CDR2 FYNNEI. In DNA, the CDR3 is TGTGCCAGCGGGGGGACAGCCTACGAGCAGTACTTC. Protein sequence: CASGGTAYEQYF.

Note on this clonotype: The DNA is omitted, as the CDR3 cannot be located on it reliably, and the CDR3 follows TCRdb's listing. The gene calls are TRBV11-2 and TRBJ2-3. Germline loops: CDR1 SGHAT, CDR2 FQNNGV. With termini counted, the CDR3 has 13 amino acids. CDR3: CASSTSSTHTQYF.

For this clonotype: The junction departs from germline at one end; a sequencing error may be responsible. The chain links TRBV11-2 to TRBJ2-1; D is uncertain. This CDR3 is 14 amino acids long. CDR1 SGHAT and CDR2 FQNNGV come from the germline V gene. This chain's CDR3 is CASGLPSINNEQFF. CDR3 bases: TGTGCCAGCGGCTTACCTTCAATAAACAATGAGCAGTTCTTC.

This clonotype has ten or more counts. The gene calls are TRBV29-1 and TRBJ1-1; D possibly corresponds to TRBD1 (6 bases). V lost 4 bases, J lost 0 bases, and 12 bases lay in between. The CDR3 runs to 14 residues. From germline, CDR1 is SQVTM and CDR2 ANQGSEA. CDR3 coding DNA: TGCAGCGTTGCAACAGGGACTATGAACACTGAAGCTTTCTTT. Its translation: CSVATGTMNTEAFF.

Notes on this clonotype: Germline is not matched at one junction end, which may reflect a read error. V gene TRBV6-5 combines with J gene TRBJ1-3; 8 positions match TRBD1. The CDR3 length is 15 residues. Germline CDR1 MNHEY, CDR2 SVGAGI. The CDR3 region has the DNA TGTGCCAGCAGTTATTCAGGGGGCCTGGGAAACACCAAATATTTT. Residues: CASSYSGGLGNTKYF.

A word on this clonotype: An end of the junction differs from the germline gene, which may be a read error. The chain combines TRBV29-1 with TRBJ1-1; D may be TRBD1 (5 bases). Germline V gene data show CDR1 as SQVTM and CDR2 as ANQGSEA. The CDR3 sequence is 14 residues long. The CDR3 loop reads CSGHMMGGNTEAFF. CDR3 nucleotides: TGCAGCGGCCACATGATGGGGGGGAACACCGAAGCTTTCTTT. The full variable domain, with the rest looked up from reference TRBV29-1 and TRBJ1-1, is SAVISQKPSRDICQRGTSLTIQCQVDSQVTMMFWYRQQPGQSLTLIATANQGSEATYESGFVIDKFPISRPNLTFSTLTVSNMSPEDSSIYLCSGHMMGGNTEAFFGQGTRLTVV.

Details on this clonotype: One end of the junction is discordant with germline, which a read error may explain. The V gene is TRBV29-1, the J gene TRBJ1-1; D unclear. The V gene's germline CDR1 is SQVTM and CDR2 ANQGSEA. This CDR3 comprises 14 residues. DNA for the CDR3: TGCAGCGTTGAAGGTGGCCTACTAAACACTGAAGCTTTATTT. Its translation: CSVEGGLLNTEALF.

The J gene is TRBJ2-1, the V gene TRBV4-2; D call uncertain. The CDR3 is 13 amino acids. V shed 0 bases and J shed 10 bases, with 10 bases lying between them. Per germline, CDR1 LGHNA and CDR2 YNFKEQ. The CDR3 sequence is CASSQDRFNEQFF. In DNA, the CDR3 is TGTGCCAGCAGCCAAGACAGGTTTAACGAGCAGTTCTTC.

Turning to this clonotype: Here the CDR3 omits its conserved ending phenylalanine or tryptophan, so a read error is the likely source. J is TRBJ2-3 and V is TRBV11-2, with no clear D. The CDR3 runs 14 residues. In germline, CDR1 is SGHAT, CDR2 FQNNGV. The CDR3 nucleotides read TGTGTCAGCAGCGATTCTATCGTTGGAGATACTCAGTATTTG. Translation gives CVSSDSIVGDTQYL.

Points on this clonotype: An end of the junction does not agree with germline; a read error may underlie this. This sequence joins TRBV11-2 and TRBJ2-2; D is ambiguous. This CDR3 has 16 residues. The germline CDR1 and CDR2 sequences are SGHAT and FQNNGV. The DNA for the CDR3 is TGTGTCAGCAGCCCCACCTCTCGAGCCAACCACGGGGAGCTGTTTTTT. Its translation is CVSSPTSRANHGELFF.

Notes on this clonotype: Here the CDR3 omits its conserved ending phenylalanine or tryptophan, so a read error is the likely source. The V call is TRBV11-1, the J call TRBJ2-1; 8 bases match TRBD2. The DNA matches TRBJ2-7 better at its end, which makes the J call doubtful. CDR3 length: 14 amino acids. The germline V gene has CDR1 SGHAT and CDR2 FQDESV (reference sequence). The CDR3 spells CASGAQTSANEQYL. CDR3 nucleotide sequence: TGTGCCAGCGGAGCTCAGACTAGCGCGAATGAGCAGTACCTC.